Presented here are 10 T cell receptor beta chains from one specimen sequenced in a study of tissue T cells after allogeneic stem cell transplantation. Here immunoSEQ multiplex PCR was the method, and the copy in TCRdb shows in-frame clones only, minus some. In the table there are about 4,100 clones, about 45% of which are singletons. The time point here: mouse harvest day 14 after allogeneic transplant. Each mouse received 10^7 T-cell-depleted marrow cells plus 10^6 splenic CD5+ T cells by tail vein. The sequenced sample was lymph node tissue. These TCRs come from a female BALB/c mouse given C57BL/6 T cells with graft-versus-host disease after an allogeneic hematopoietic cell transplant.

This clone showed up just once. With a far larger clone one base away, a read error is the likely cause. Mouse germline and gene names are used. The CDR3 end falls 1 residue outside the read, so it is completed with the germline J gene. J is TRBJ2-7 and V is TRBV15; D is undetermined. Germline CDR1 and CDR2: SGHND and FRSKSL. V lost 1 base, J lost 6 bases, and 7 bases lay in between. CDR3 length: 12 amino acids. The sequenced part of the CDR3 DNA is TGTGCCAGCAGTTTAGACAACTCTGAACAGTAC. It encodes CASSLDNSEQY. The entire CDR3 is CASSLDNSEQYF.

With regard to this clone: Gene names follow the mouse nomenclature. The CDR3 goes on 1 residue after the read ends, and that part is filled in from the germline J gene. The chain couples TRBV12-1 to TRBJ2-4; 12 positions agree with TRBD2. The V and J ends lost 3 bases and 7 bases, in that order; junction bases with no gene match: 4. The CDR3 has 14 residues. The V gene's germline CDR1 is SGHSN and CDR2 HYEKVE. Partial CDR3 DNA: TGTGCCAGCTCTTCGACTGGGGGGGCGGACACCTTGTAC. Protein sequence: CASSSTGGADTLY. The whole CDR3 is CASSSTGGADTLYF.

With respect to this clone: Gene names follow the mouse nomenclature. The read finishes 1 residue shy of the CDR3 end, and the germline J gene is used to complete it. V gene TRBV19 combines with J gene TRBJ1-1; D is possibly TRBD1 (5 bases). V lost 2 bases to trimming and J lost 0 bases, with 8 bases between them. The germline V gene has CDR1 FNHDT and CDR2 SITEND (reference sequence). The CDR3 length is 14 residues. The sequenced CDR3 bases are TGTGCCAGCAGTATGGCGACAGCAAACACAGAAGTCTTC. It encodes CASSMATANTEVF. The whole CDR3 reads CASSMATANTEVFF.

In this sample, this clone turned up a few times. Mouse names are used for the genes. The read finishes 1 residue shy of the CDR3 end, and the germline J gene is used to complete it. The chain employs TRBV26 and TRBJ1-1; maybe TRBD1 (6 bases). V was cut by 2 bases and J by 4 bases, with 11 bases left in between. Germline assignment: CDR1 KGHPV and CDR2 FQNQEV (reference sequence). The CDR3 has 14 amino acids. The CDR3 is CASSLGRGGTEVFF. Partial CDR3 DNA: TGTGCCAGCAGTCTGGGCAGGGGAGGCACAGAAGTCTTC.

This clone ranks as large. The gene names given are mouse names. Read data end 1 residue before the CDR3 end; the end is taken from the germline J gene. The chain combines TRBV15 with TRBJ2-7; 8 nucleotides align to TRBD2. V trimming: 6 bases; J trimming: 0 bases; junction bases outside the gene matches: 4. The CDR3 runs to 14 residues. Germline V lookup: CDR1 SGHND, CDR2 FRSKSL. Incomplete CDR3 DNA: TGTGCCAGCAGCAGACTGGGGAGCTCCTATGAACAGTAC. Its translation is CASSRLGSSYEQY. The full-length CDR3 reads as CASSRLGSSYEQYF. The variable domain in full, completed from reference TRBV15 and TRBJ2-7, reads DAGVTQTPRHEVAEKGQTIILKCEPVSGHNDLFWYRQTKIQGLELLSYFRSKSLMEDGGAFKDRFKAEMLNSSFSTLKIQPTEPKDSAVYLCASSRLGSSYEQYFGPGTRLTVL.

In the case of this clone: Gene names refer to mouse genes. The read stops 1 residue short of the end of the CDR3; the missing end is completed from the germline J gene. The V and J genes are TRBV12-1 and TRBJ1-2, with D perhaps TRBD1 (6 bases). CDR3 length: 13 residues. Germline lookup yields CDR1 SGHSN and CDR2 HYEKVE. Trimming took off 4 bases at V and 2 bases at J, with 10 bases between the two ends. The chain's CDR3 is CASSPTGNSDYTF. The covered CDR3 bases are TGTGCCAGCTCCCCTACAGGGAACTCCGACTACACC.

With regard to this clone: Gene names follow the mouse nomenclature. The read finishes 1 residue shy of the CDR3 end, and the germline J gene is used to complete it. The rearrangement links TRBV3 to TRBJ2-5; TRBD2 aligns across 9 bases. CDR1 is SNHLY and CDR2 is FYNGKV in the germline V gene (reference sequence). Unmatched junction bases numbered 2, after V lost 4 bases and J lost 3 bases. The CDR3 is made up of 14 amino acids. The CDR3 loop reads CASSSLGGQDTQYF. Partial CDR3 DNA: TGTGCCAGCAGCTCACTGGGGGGTCAAGACACCCAGTAC.

To note about this clone: Gene names refer to mouse genes. The read ends 1 residue before the CDR3 terminus; that terminus is restored from the germline J gene. The chain joins TRBV13-2 to TRBJ1-1; TRBD1 aligns across 7 bases. The CDR3 consists of 13 residues. Germline CDR1 is NNHNN and CDR2 is SYGAGS (reference sequence). J gave up 4 bases and V 0 bases, and 0 bases lay outside the gene matches. The sequenced part of the CDR3 DNA is TGTGCCAGCGGTGATGGACAGGGCACAGAAGTCTTC. It is translated as CASGDGQGTEVF. In full, the CDR3 reads CASGDGQGTEVFF.

With respect to this clone: Gene names refer to mouse genes. With the read ending 1 residue before the CDR3 end, the germline J gene is used to fill in that end. V usage is TRBV26 and J usage is TRBJ2-4, with D unclear. The V and J ends lost 1 base and 0 bases respectively, with 2 bases between them. This CDR3 has 13 residues. CDR1 KGHPV and CDR2 FQNQEV come from the germline V gene (reference sequence). The CDR3 protein is CASSLFSQNTLYF. The CDR3 bases that were read are TGTGCCAGCAGTCTGTTTAGTCAAAACACCTTGTAC.

Remarks on this clone: Genes and germline come from the mouse. The sequenced fragment ends 1 residue before the CDR3 boundary, so the rest is inferred from the germline J gene. This chain links TRBV23 with TRBJ2-3; the D segment call TRBD1 is taken from the table without a DNA check. Germline V gene sequence: CDR1 KGHTA, CDR2 FQNQQP. The CDR3 runs 15 residues. This chain's CDR3 is CSSSQPWDRAETLYF. CDR3 DNA (partial): TGCTCCAGCAGTCAACCTTGGGACAGGGCAGAAACGCTGTAT.